A single sample is the source of the 6 T cell receptor beta chains below, sequenced in a study of T-cell memory formation after mild COVID-19 (dated by TCRdb to about 2021). Library preparation employed 5' RACE. The sequencer was an Illumina NovaSeq 6000. In-frame beta chains were kept once TCRdb had trimmed the public reads at Q25 with fastp and called clones with MiXCR. All rows with the same CDR3 protein become a single entry with the most common DNA and genes. Present in this sample are 150,000 to 200,000 distinct CDR3 sequences, roughly 28% of which were seen just once. In total, the top ten clones hold around 11% of the sample. The sample consisted of PBMCs or a T cell subset sorted from them (not recorded which). These TCRs come from an adult woman who had mild COVID-19 (a few samples of this study predate the infection). The sample titles of this study are shuffled in the database, so cell type and time point are left out; the donor was told from shared clones.

The V call is TRBV3-1, the J call TRBJ2-1; 9 bases line up with TRBD2. The CDR3 extends over 14 amino acids. CDR1 is LGHDT and CDR2 is YNNKEL in the germline V gene (reference sequence). Losses at the gene ends were 5 bases for V and 5 bases for J; bases not matched to a gene: 4. As DNA, the CDR3 is TGTGCCAGCAGCGGCGGGAGGGCCCACAATGAGCAGTTCTTC. Its translation is CASSGGRAHNEQFF.

CDR3 DNA: TGTGCCAGCAGTTTAGGGGCAGCCTCTAAGGGCTACACCTTC. Its protein is CASSLGAASKGYTF. This chain links TRBV12-3 or TRBV12-4 with TRBJ1-2; D is ambiguous. V lost 1 base to trimming and J lost 8 bases, with 14 bases between them. This CDR3 region has 14 residues.

In this sample, this clonotype turned up a few times. The gene calls are TRBV11-2 and TRBJ1-1; D unclear. The germline V gene has CDR1 SGHAT and CDR2 FQNNGV. CDR3 length equals 12 residues. V gave up 4 bases and J gave up 3 bases, with 6 bases separating them. The CDR3: CASSYQDTEAFF. The CDR3 DNA is TGTGCCAGCAGCTACCAGGACACTGAAGCTTTCTTT. Filled out from reference TRBV11-2 and TRBJ1-1, the complete variable domain reads EAGVAQSPRYKIIEKRQSVAFWCNPISGHATLYWYQQILGQGPKLLIQFQNNGVVDDSQLPKDRFSAERLKGVDSTLKIQPAKLEDSAVYLCASSYQDTEAFFGQGTRLTVV.

The CDR3 here is CARSLRAGKEESFTGELFF. DNA of the CDR3: TGTGCCAGAAGCTTAAGGGCAGGGAAGGAGGAGTCGTTCACCGGGGAGCTGTTTTTT. V usage is TRBV5-3 and J usage is TRBJ2-2; D is perhaps TRBD1 or TRBD2 (5 bases each). TRBV5-3 qualifies as an ORF whose function is uncertain. CDR3 length equals 19 residues. Trimming cost V 2 bases and J 4 bases, with 24 bases left between them.

This rearrangement joins TRBV20-1 to TRBJ2-3, with 8 bases lining up with TRBD2. V was pared by 6 bases and J by 4 bases, with 12 bases of the junction left unmatched. The length of the CDR3 is 15 residues. Per germline, CDR1 DFQATT and CDR2 SNEGSKA (reference sequence). CDR3 sequence: CSAHPYEREPDTQYF. CDR3 DNA sequence: TGCAGTGCCCACCCTTACGAGCGGGAGCCAGATACGCAGTATTTT.

This rearrangement joins TRBV12-3 or TRBV12-4 to TRBJ1-1, with D possibly TRBD1 on 5 matching bases. The V end was cut by 5 bases, the J end by 4 bases, with 20 bases between. The CDR3 sequence is 16 residues long. The CDR3 sequence is CASSPRRPDRPTEAFF. For the CDR3, the DNA is TGTGCCAGCAGTCCCCGACGACCTGACAGACCCACTGAAGCTTTCTTT.